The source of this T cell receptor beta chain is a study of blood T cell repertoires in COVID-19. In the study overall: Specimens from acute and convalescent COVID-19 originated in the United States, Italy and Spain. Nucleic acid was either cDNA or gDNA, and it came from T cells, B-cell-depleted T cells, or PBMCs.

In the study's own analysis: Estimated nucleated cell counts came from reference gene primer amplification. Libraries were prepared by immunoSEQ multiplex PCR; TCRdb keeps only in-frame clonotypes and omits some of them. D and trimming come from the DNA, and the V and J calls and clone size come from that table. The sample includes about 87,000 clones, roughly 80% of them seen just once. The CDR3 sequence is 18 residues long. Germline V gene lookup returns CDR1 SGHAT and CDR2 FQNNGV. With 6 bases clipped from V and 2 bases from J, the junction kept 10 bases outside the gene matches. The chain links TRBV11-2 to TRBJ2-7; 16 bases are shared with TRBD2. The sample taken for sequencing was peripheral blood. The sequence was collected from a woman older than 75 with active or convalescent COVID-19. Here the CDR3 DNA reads TGTGCCAGCAGTCTTCCCGGGACTAGCGGGAGGGCCCCCTACGAGCAGTACTTC. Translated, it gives CASSLPGTSGRAPYEQYF.